A single sample gave rise to the 10 T cell receptor beta chains below, sequenced in a study of blood T cell repertoires in COVID-19. Some clones are missing from TCRdb's copy, which holds only in-frame ones; the method was immunoSEQ multiplex PCR. The profile shows 30,000 to 40,000 clones, roughly 88% of them singletons. Sequenced sample: peripheral blood. Receptors originate from a man aged 60-69 years with active COVID-19.

This clone was seen only once. This same CDR3 is encoded by further DNA sequences in the sample. The V gene is TRBV20-1, the J gene TRBJ2-7, with D maybe TRBD1 (6 bases). Germline CDR1 is DFQATT and CDR2 is SNEGSKA (reference sequence). The CDR3 spans 11 residues. V lost 5 bases to trimming and J lost 2 bases, with 7 bases between them. This chain's CDR3 is CSARTAYEQYF. The CDR3 nucleotides are TGCAGTGCTCGGACAGCCTACGAGCAGTACTTC.

The rearrangement uses TRBV3-1 (or the pseudogene TRBV3-2) and TRBJ1-5; D not certain. Trimming cost V 1 base and J 5 bases, with 9 bases left between them. The CDR3 runs 14 residues. In germline, CDR1 is LGHDT, CDR2 YNNKEL (reference sequence). The DNA for the CDR3 is TGTGCCAGCAGCCAAGGGGCAGCCGATCAGCCCCAGCATTTT. Translation: CASSQGAADQPQHF.

The chain joins TRBV10-1 to TRBJ1-4; D not resolved. The CDR3 is 14 amino acids. Trimming cost V 6 bases and J 3 bases, with 11 bases left between them. Germline-derived CDR1 and CDR2 are WNHNN and SYGVQD (reference sequence). The CDR3 loop reads CASSEGSSNEKLFF. In DNA form, the CDR3 reads TGCGCCAGCAGCGAAGGGAGCTCTAATGAAAAACTGTTTTTT.

The CDR3 bases are TGTGCCAGCAGCTTCCCGGACAGGTTTTACGAGCAGTACTTC. Its translation is CASSFPDRFYEQYF. The genes are TRBV25-1 and TRBJ2-7; 7 nucleotides agree with TRBD1. The germline V gene has CDR1 MGHDK and CDR2 SYGVNS. This CDR3 is built from 14 residues. V shed 6 bases, J shed 4 bases, and the junction held 9 bases outside the gene matches.

This clone was observed a handful of times. This chain links TRBV4-1 with TRBJ2-3; D remains ambiguous. CDR1 is MGHRA and CDR2 is YSYEKL in the germline V gene. The CDR3 loop spans 11 amino acids. V was pared by 5 bases and J by 2 bases, with 2 bases between. CDR3 in DNA: TGCGCCAGCAGCTACACAGATACGCAGTATTTT. Its protein product is CASSYTDTQYF.

The gene calls are TRBV2 and TRBJ2-1, with D possibly matching TRBD1 (5 bases). Germline V lookup: CDR1 SNHLY, CDR2 FYNNEI. V gave up 6 bases and J gave up 10 bases, with 13 bases separating them. The CDR3 length is 12 residues. The CDR3 loop reads CASSPRWGEQFF. CDR3 nucleotides: TGTGCCAGCAGCCCTAGGTGGGGCGAGCAGTTCTTC.

The chain links TRBV7-9 to TRBJ2-7; TRBD1 matches 8 bases. The CDR3 consists of 14 residues. The germline CDR1 and CDR2 sequences are SEHNR and FQNEAQ (reference sequence). V was clipped by 3 bases and J by 5 bases; unmatched bases: 6. CDR3: CASSLGTGTNEQYF. The CDR3, as DNA: TGTGCCAGCAGCTTGGGGACAGGTACAAACGAGCAGTACTTC.

The genes are TRBV6-2 or TRBV6-3 and TRBJ2-7; a weak D match, TRBD2 (5 bases). Germline lookup yields CDR1 MNHEY and CDR2 SVGEGT. This CDR3 spans 13 amino acids. The V gene lost 4 bases and the J gene lost 3 bases, with 10 bases spanning the gap. CDR3 nucleotide sequence: TGTGCCAGCAGTTCTTACGGACTCTACGAGCAGTACTTC. This encodes CASSSYGLYEQYF.

This sequence joins TRBV6-5 and TRBJ1-3; D is undetermined. Trimming left V 2 bases short and J 0 bases short, with 5 bases between. The germline CDR1 and CDR2 sequences are MNHEY and SVGAGI. This CDR3 is built from 14 residues. This chain's CDR3 is CASSYRSSGNTIYF. The CDR3 DNA reads as TGTGCCAGCAGTTACAGGAGCTCTGGAAACACCATATATTTT.

This chain uses TRBV10-1 with TRBJ2-2, with D perhaps TRBD2 (6 bases). Deletions cut 3 bases from V and 8 bases from J, with 16 bases between. Germline assignment: CDR1 WNHNN and CDR2 SYGVQD (reference sequence). CDR3 length equals 15 residues. CDR3 sequence reads: CASSDPHRGTGELFF. CDR3 sequence (DNA): TGCGCCAGCAGTGACCCACATCGGGGGACGGGGGAGCTGTTTTTT.